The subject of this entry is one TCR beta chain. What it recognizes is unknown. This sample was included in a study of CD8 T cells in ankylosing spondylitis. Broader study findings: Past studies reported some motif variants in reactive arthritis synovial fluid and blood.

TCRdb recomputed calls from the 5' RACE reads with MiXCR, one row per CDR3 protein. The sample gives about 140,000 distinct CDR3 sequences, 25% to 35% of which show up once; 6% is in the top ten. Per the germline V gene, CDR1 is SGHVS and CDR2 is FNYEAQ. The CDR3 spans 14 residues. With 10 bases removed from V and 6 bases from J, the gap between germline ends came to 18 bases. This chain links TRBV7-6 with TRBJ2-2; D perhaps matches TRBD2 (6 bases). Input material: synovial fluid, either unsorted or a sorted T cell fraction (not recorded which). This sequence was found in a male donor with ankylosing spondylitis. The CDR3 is CATKRASVPGELFF. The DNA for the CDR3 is TGTGCCACAAAGCGGGCGAGTGTACCCGGGGAGCTGTTTTTT.